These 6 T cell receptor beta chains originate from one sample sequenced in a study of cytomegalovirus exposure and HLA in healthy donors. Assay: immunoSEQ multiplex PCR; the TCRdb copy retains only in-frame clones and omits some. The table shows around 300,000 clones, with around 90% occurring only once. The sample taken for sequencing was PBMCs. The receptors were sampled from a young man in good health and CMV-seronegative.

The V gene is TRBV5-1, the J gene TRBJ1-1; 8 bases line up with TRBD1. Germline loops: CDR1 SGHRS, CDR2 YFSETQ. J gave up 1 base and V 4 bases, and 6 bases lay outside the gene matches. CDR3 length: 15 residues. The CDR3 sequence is CASSTRQGQNTEAFF. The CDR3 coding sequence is TGCGCCAGCAGCACCCGACAGGGGCAGAACACTGAAGCTTTCTTT.

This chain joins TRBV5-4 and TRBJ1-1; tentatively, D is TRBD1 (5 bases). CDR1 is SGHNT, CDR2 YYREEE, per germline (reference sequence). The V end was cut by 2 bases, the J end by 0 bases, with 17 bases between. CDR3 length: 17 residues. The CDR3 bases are TGTGCCAGCAGCTTAAGTCGGGGGAGGAACTTGAACACTGAAGCTTTCTTT. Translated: CASSLSRGRNLNTEAFF.

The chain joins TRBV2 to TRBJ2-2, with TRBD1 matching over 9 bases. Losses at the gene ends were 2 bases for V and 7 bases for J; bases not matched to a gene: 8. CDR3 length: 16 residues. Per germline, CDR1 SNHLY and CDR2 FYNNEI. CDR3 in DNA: TGTGCCAGCAGTGAAATAGGGACAGGGAGTAACGGGGAGCTGTTTTTT. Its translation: CASSEIGTGSNGELFF.

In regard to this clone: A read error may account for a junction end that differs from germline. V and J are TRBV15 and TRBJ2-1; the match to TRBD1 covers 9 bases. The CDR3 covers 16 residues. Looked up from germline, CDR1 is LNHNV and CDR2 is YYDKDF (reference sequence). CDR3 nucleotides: TGTGCCACCAGCAGGGGAACAGGGGGCCTCTACCATGAGCAGTTCTTC. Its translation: CATSRGTGGLYHEQFF. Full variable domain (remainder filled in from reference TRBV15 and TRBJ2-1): DAMVIQNPRYQVTQFGKPVTLSCSQTLNHNVMYWYQQKSSQAPKLLFHYYDKDFNNEADTPDNFQSRRPNTSFCFLDIRSPGLGDTAMYLCATSRGTGGLYHEQFFGPGTRLTVL.

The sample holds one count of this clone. In DNA form, the CDR3 reads TGTGCCAGCAGATTCTCGGGTGATAGCAATCAGCCCCAGCATTTT. Its protein product is CASRFSGDSNQPQHF. The J gene is TRBJ1-5, the V gene TRBV27; D is uncertain. The CDR3 consists of 15 residues. The V end was cut by 6 bases, the J end by 0 bases, with 12 bases between. CDR1 and CDR2 from the germline V gene are MNHEY and SMNVEV (reference sequence).

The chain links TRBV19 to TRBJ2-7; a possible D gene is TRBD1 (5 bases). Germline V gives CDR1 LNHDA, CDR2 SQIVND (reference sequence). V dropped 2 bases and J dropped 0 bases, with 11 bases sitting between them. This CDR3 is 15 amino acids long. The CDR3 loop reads CASSIKTDGSYEQYF. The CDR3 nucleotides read TGTGCCAGTAGTATAAAGACAGACGGCTCCTACGAGCAGTACTTC.